The 21 T cell receptor beta chains listed next were all sequenced from one sample in a study of PD-L1 blockade in urothelial cancer. Profiling relied on immunoSEQ multiplex PCR, and the TCRdb table lists in-frame clones only, not all of them. There are some 84,000 clones in the sample; 82% occur only once, and around 9.5% lies in the top ten. The specimen comprised PBMCs, sampled around atezolizumab (anti-PD-L1) treatment. Source of these receptors: a man between 70 and 80 years old with urothelial cancer.

V gene TRBV7-2 combines with J gene TRBJ2-7; 11 bases agree with TRBD2. The CDR3 is made up of 17 amino acids. The V and J ends lost 5 bases and 3 bases, in that order; junction bases with no gene match: 12. Germline assignment: CDR1 SGHTA and CDR2 FQGNSA. For the CDR3, the DNA is TGTGCCAGCAGCCACACTAGCGGGAGCTTCGGGAGCTACGAGCAGTACTTC. This sequence encodes CASSHTSGSFGSYEQYF.

This chain uses TRBV9 with TRBJ1-4; TRBD1 matches 7 bases. V shed 0 bases and J 7 bases; nucleotides not matched to a gene: 12. The CDR3 runs 17 residues. From germline, CDR1 is SGDLS and CDR2 YYNGEE. The CDR3 protein is CASSVEGDGTAGEKLFF. DNA of the CDR3: TGTGCCAGCAGCGTAGAAGGGGACGGGACAGCGGGTGAAAAACTGTTTTTT.

The chain carries TRBV7-9 and TRBJ2-5, with 7 bases that match TRBD1. The J call may not be correct, given that the DNA end is closer to TRBJ2-7. Germline loops: CDR1 SEHNR, CDR2 FQNEAQ (reference sequence). This CDR3 spans 13 amino acids. In nucleotides, the CDR3 is TGTGCCAGCAGCGCCGGGACAGCTTACGAGCAGTACTTC. Its protein is CASSAGTAYEQYF.

The rearrangement joins TRBV7-2 to TRBJ1-2, with D hard to call. Trimming cost V 3 bases and J 6 bases, with 17 bases left between them. CDR1 is SGHTA and CDR2 is FQGNSA in the germline V gene. This CDR3 comprises 15 residues. CDR3 sequence (DNA): TGTGCCAGCAGCTTGAACGTTGGAGGGCTTGATGGCTACACCTTC. Amino acid sequence: CASSLNVGGLDGYTF.

V and J are TRBV10-2 and TRBJ2-1, with 9 bases that match TRBD2. The CDR3 covers 14 residues. Germline CDR1 is WSHSY and CDR2 is SAAADI. V lost 6 bases and J lost 4; bases outside the gene matches: 4. CDR3 nucleotides: TGCGCCAGCAGGTTAGCGGGAGAGTACAATGAGCAGTTCTTC. Residues: CASRLAGEYNEQFF.

The gene calls are TRBV19 and TRBJ1-2; tentatively, D is TRBD1 (5 bases). The CDR3 is 14 amino acids. The V gene lost 3 bases and the J gene lost 5 bases, with 13 bases spanning the gap. In germline, CDR1 is LNHDA, CDR2 SQIVND (reference sequence). The CDR3 loop is CASSITSGTYGYTF. DNA of the CDR3: TGTGCCAGTAGTATCACATCAGGGACTTATGGCTACACCTTC.

The chain recombines TRBV7-9 with TRBJ2-3, with D maybe TRBD2 (6 bases). The V gene's germline CDR1 is SEHNR and CDR2 FQNEAQ (reference sequence). Trimming cost V 6 bases and J 0 bases, with 10 bases left between them. CDR3 length: 14 residues. The CDR3 loop reads CASRAGASTDTQYF. The CDR3 nucleotides are TGTGCCAGCAGAGCGGGTGCTAGCACAGATACGCAGTATTTT.

J is TRBJ2-1 and V is TRBV7-3, with a weak D call TRBD2 (6 bases). In germline, CDR1 is SGHTA, CDR2 FQGTGA. Trimming pared 5 bases from V and 5 bases from J, leaving 10 bases between. CDR3 size: 13 residues. In nucleotides, the CDR3 is TGTGCCAGCAGCCGGGGAGGAAACAATGAGCAGTTCTTC. Residues: CASSRGGNNEQFF.

The chain joins TRBV7-3 to TRBJ2-2, with 11 bases lining up with TRBD2. The CDR3 runs 17 residues. In germline, CDR1 is SGHTA, CDR2 FQGTGA. J lost 6 bases, V lost 0 bases, and 6 bases had no gene match. The CDR3 reads CASSLTRSGRASGELFF. The CDR3 bases are TGTGCCAGCAGCTTAACTCGTAGCGGGAGGGCATCCGGGGAGCTGTTTTTT.

The V call is TRBV7-8, the J call TRBJ1-3, with D perhaps matching TRBD1 (5 bases). Trimming cost V 3 bases and J 0 bases, with 12 bases left between them. CDR1 SGHVS and CDR2 FQNEAQ come from the germline V gene. The CDR3 consists of 16 residues. This CDR3 reads CASSFGRQYSGNTIYF. In DNA, the CDR3 is TGTGCCAGCAGCTTCGGGCGACAGTACTCTGGAAACACCATATATTTT.

V usage is TRBV11-3 and J usage is TRBJ2-4, with TRBD1 identical over 12 bases. Trimming removed 4 bases from V and 8 bases from J; junction bases left unmatched: 12. The CDR3 runs to 17 residues. Germline-derived CDR1 and CDR2 are SGHNT and YENEEA. The CDR3 is CASSSQSGTGGIDIQYF. As DNA, the CDR3 is TGTGCCAGCAGCTCTCAGTCCGGGACAGGGGGCATAGACATTCAGTACTTC.

The chain links TRBV19 to TRBJ2-7; 10 nucleotides match TRBD2. Germline values: CDR1 LNHDA, CDR2 SQIVND (reference sequence). There are 16 residues in the CDR3. J was trimmed by 5 bases and V by 1 base; bases with no gene match: 8. CDR3 DNA sequence: TGTGCCAGTAGTATAGCCCTAGCGGGAGCAGGCAACGAGCAGTACTTC. It translates to CASSIALAGAGNEQYF.

This chain connects TRBV11-2 to TRBJ2-5; 14 bases fit TRBD2. The CDR3 totals 15 residues. The germline CDR1 and CDR2 sequences are SGHAT and FQNNGV. V lost 3 bases to trimming and J lost 7 bases; unmatched junction nucleotides: 4. Here the CDR3 reads CASSLGLAGVRTQYF. CDR3 coding DNA: TGTGCCAGCAGCTTGGGACTAGCGGGGGTCCGGACCCAGTACTTC.

The V gene is TRBV2, the J gene TRBJ1-5, with D perhaps TRBD1 (5 bases). The length of the CDR3 is 15 residues. CDR1 SNHLY and CDR2 FYNNEI come from the germline V gene. The V gene lost 6 bases and the J gene lost 4 bases, with 16 bases spanning the gap. CDR3 DNA: TGTGCCAGCAGCGATGGGGCTCTGGGGAATCAGCCCCAGCATTTT. Translated, it gives CASSDGALGNQPQHF.

The chain links TRBV29-1 to TRBJ1-1; D might be TRBD1 (5 bases). Germline V gives CDR1 SQVTM, CDR2 ANQGSEA. The CDR3 is made up of 12 amino acids. CDR3 in amino acids: CRAGGGNTEAFF. CDR3 sequence (DNA): TGCAGGGCTGGGGGGGGGAACACTGAAGCTTTCTTT.

This sequence joins TRBV9 and TRBJ1-2, with 8 bases fitting TRBD1. Germline assignment: CDR1 SGDLS and CDR2 YYNGEE. V was pared by 4 bases and J by 3 bases, with 5 bases of the junction left unmatched. CDR3 length: 14 residues. CDR3 nucleotides: TGTGCCAGCAGCTTCCAGACAGGGGACTATGGCTACACCTTC. Translation: CASSFQTGDYGYTF.

This clone was counted many times. The V call is TRBV27, the J call TRBJ2-2; 9 bases fit TRBD1. The V and J ends lost 6 bases and 4 bases, in that order; junction bases with no gene match: 6. The germline gives CDR1 MNHEY, CDR2 SMNVEV (reference sequence). This CDR3 contains 15 residues. The CDR3 region is CASRDRGIGTGELFF. The CDR3 nucleotides are TGTGCCAGCAGGGACAGGGGAATAGGCACCGGGGAGCTGTTTTTT.

V gene TRBV5-6 combines with J gene TRBJ1-4; a weak D match, TRBD1 (5 bases). V was cut by 0 bases and J by 7 bases, with 19 bases left in between. The CDR3 sequence is 17 residues long. CDR1 and CDR2 (germline): SGHDT, YYEEEE. CDR3 loop: CASSLARLQEPSEKLFF. DNA of the CDR3: TGTGCCAGCAGCTTGGCCAGGTTACAGGAGCCGAGTGAAAAACTGTTTTTT.

The rearrangement uses TRBV27 and TRBJ1-2; a possible D gene is TRBD1 (6 bases). This CDR3 is built from 13 residues. The V gene lost 3 bases and the J gene lost 8 bases, with 13 bases spanning the gap. Germline lookup yields CDR1 MNHEY and CDR2 SMNVEV (reference sequence). The CDR3 DNA reads TGTGCCAGCAGTTTCGCGGGGGCTGGGGGCTACACCTTC. Translation gives CASSFAGAGGYTF.

Details on this clone: Other DNA sequences of this sample code for an identical CDR3. The rearrangement joins TRBV7-9 to TRBJ1-1; D not resolved. V was trimmed by 4 bases and J by 1 base, leaving 7 bases between them. The CDR3 spans 13 residues. CDR1 is SEHNR, CDR2 FQNEAQ, per germline (reference sequence). The CDR3 nucleotides are TGTGCCAGCAGCTCACGGGAGAACACTGAAGCTTTCTTT. Protein product: CASSSRENTEAFF. The entire variable domain, with the rest obtained from reference TRBV7-9 and TRBJ1-1, is as follows: DTGVSQNPRHKITKRGQNVTFRCDPISEHNRLYWYRQTLGQGPEFLTYFQNEAQLEKSRLLSDRFSAERPKGSFSTLEIQRTEQGDSAMYLCASSSRENTEAFFGQGTRLTVV.

CDR3 residues: CASSLTPGLAPEQYF. The CDR3, as DNA: TGTGCCAGCAGTTTGACACCGGGACTAGCGCCCGAGCAGTACTTC. V usage is TRBV5-4 and J usage is TRBJ2-7; 10 bases align to TRBD2. After removal of 5 bases from V and 6 bases from J, the junction contained 11 bases not matched to a gene. This CDR3 is built from 15 residues. CDR1 is SGHNT, CDR2 YYREEE, per germline (reference sequence). Full variable domain (rest looked up from reference TRBV5-4 and TRBJ2-7): ETGVTQSPTHLIKTRGQQVTLRCSSQSGHNTVSWYQQALGQGPQFIFQYYREEENGRGNFPPRFSGLQFPNYSSELNVNALELDDSALYLCASSLTPGLAPEQYFGPGTRLTVT.